The 15 T cell receptor beta chains presented below share a single source sample, sequenced in a study of T-cell memory formation after mild COVID-19. Using its own MiXCR run on the 5' RACE reads, TCRdb lists one record per CDR3 protein. The data show 560,000 or so distinct CDR3 sequences, 15% to 20% seen once. Specimen: PBMCs or a T cell subset sorted from them (not recorded which). All receptors come from an adult woman who had mild COVID-19 (a few samples of this study predate the infection). Cell type and time point are not known.

This clonotype appeared a few times. The chain recombines TRBV4-2 with TRBJ1-1; D uncertain. Germline CDR1 is LGHNA and CDR2 is YNFKEQ. V lost 1 base to trimming and J lost 1 base, with 10 bases between them. The CDR3 sequence is 15 residues long. CDR3: CASSQVIGGNTEAFF. The CDR3, as DNA: TGTGCCAGCAGCCAAGTTATCGGAGGGAACACTGAAGCTTTCTTT.

This clonotype has more than one count but fewer than ten. V gene TRBV2 combines with J gene TRBJ2-2; 11 nucleotides line up with TRBD2. The CDR3 has 15 residues. CDR1 and CDR2 from the germline V gene are SNHLY and FYNNEI. V was clipped by 5 bases and J by 3 bases; unmatched bases: 2. The CDR3 is CASSPSGRYTGELFF. CDR3 nucleotide sequence: TGTGCCAGCAGTCCTAGCGGGAGGTACACCGGGGAGCTGTTTTTT.

The V call is TRBV4-2, the J call TRBJ1-2; 7 nucleotides match TRBD1. Germline V gives CDR1 LGHNA, CDR2 YNFKEQ. V trimming: 1 base; J trimming: 4 bases; junction bases outside the gene matches: 3. The CDR3 loop spans 14 amino acids. The CDR3 coding sequence is TGTGCCAGCAGCCAAGTGGGACAGATCTATGGCTACACCTTC. It encodes CASSQVGQIYGYTF.

The V call is TRBV12-3 or TRBV12-4, the J call TRBJ2-5, with 10 bases fitting TRBD2. This CDR3 contains 16 residues. V dropped 2 bases and J dropped 3; count of bases not matched to a gene: 6. CDR3 region: CASSLLGTSVKETQYF. The CDR3 DNA follows: TGTGCCAGCAGTTTACTAGGGACTAGCGTAAAAGAGACCCAGTACTTC.

The chain carries TRBV15 and TRBJ2-3; possibly TRBD1 for D (6 bases). Trimming removed 5 bases from V and 4 bases from J, with 22 bases in between. Germline V gene data show CDR1 as LNHNV and CDR2 as YYDKDF (reference sequence). This CDR3 is 17 amino acids long. The CDR3 nucleotides read TGTGCCACCAGCGTTCAAGCAGGGGCCCGGTTCGCAGATACGCAGTATTTT. Residues: CATSVQAGARFADTQYF.

The chain joins TRBV4-1 to TRBJ2-2, with D maybe TRBD1 (6 bases). Germline lookup yields CDR1 MGHRA and CDR2 YSYEKL. V was shortened by 10 bases and J by 2 bases, with 14 bases between the two germline ends. This CDR3 contains 14 residues. CDR3 amino acids: CATNPGQNTGELFF. In DNA, the CDR3 is TGCGCCACCAACCCGGGACAAAACACCGGGGAGCTGTTTTTT.

This clonotype was detected a few times. CDR3 sequence (DNA): TGTGCCAGCAGCTTAACGGCGGGGGGGCAATATACGCAGTATTTT. This codes for CASSLTAGGQYTQYF. The chain is built from TRBV7-3 and TRBJ2-3; 9 nucleotides line up with TRBD2. This CDR3 region has 15 residues. Germline CDR1 is SGHTA and CDR2 is FQGTGA. J gave up 7 bases and V 0 bases, and 5 bases lay outside the gene matches.

The chain recombines TRBV6-2 or TRBV6-3 with TRBJ1-5; TRBD1 is a possible D gene (5 bases). The CDR3 has 13 residues. Trimming cost V 5 bases and J 7 bases, with 12 bases left between them. Per germline, CDR1 MNHEY and CDR2 SVGEGT. The CDR3 nucleotides read TGTGCCAGCAGTCAGGGTCTTCGGCAGCCCCAGCATTTT. This gives the protein CASSQGLRQPQHF.

The chain is built from TRBV5-4 and TRBJ2-3; no clear D gene. V was trimmed by 1 base and J by 6 bases, leaving 15 bases between them. From germline, CDR1 is SGHNT and CDR2 YYREEE (reference sequence). The CDR3 is 15 amino acids. Here the CDR3 DNA reads TGTGCCAGCAGCTTGCGGGCGCCCTGGATGGATACGCAGTATTTT. It specifies CASSLRAPWMDTQYF. The variable domain in full, completed from reference TRBV5-4 and TRBJ2-3, reads ETGVTQSPTHLIKTRGQQVTLRCSSQSGHNTVSWYQQALGQGPQFIFQYYREEENGRGNFPPRFSGLQFPNYSSELNVNALELDDSALYLCASSLRAPWMDTQYFGPGTRLTVL.

There are a few counts of this clonotype. This chain connects TRBV15 to TRBJ2-1, with 11 bases fitting TRBD2. The CDR3 runs to 16 residues. V dropped 0 bases and J dropped 3; count of bases not matched to a gene: 1. CDR1 LNHNV and CDR2 YYDKDF come from the germline V gene (reference sequence). The CDR3 DNA reads TGTGCCACCAGCAGAGATACTAGCGGGGGCTACAATGAGCAGTTCTTC. Translation: CATSRDTSGGYNEQFF.

This clonotype was detected many times. The rearrangement uses TRBV7-9 and TRBJ2-6; 9 bases are shared with TRBD1. J was trimmed by 1 base and V by 5 bases; bases with no gene match: 6. The CDR3 is made up of 17 amino acids. Per the germline V gene, CDR1 is SEHNR and CDR2 is FQNEAQ (reference sequence). This CDR3 is CASSRDRVRSGANVLTF. In nucleotides, the CDR3 is TGTGCCAGCAGCCGGGACAGGGTGCGGTCTGGGGCCAACGTCCTGACTTTC.

This clonotype was recorded a few times. CDR3 coding DNA: TGTGCCAGCAGCCCAGTCCTGACTAGCGGGGAGGTTGGCACAGATACGCAGTATTTT. Translated, it gives CASSPVLTSGEVGTDTQYF. The chain is built from TRBV7-9 and TRBJ2-3; the match to TRBD2 covers 11 bases. The length of the CDR3 is 19 residues. In germline, CDR1 is SEHNR, CDR2 FQNEAQ (reference sequence). The V segment lost 5 bases and the J segment 1 base; nucleotides outside the gene matches: 14.

The CDR3 reads CASSSRVAGPSSYEQYF. For the CDR3, the DNA is TGTGCCAGCAGCTCTCGGGTAGCGGGACCCTCCTCCTACGAGCAGTACTTC. The chain has TRBV7-8 and TRBJ2-7, with 8 positions matching TRBD2. J was trimmed by 0 bases and V by 4 bases; bases with no gene match: 11. CDR1 SGHVS and CDR2 FQNEAQ come from the germline V gene. There are 17 residues in the CDR3.

The J gene is TRBJ2-2, the V gene TRBV12-3 or TRBV12-4; tentatively, D is TRBD1 (5 bases). The CDR3 extends over 15 amino acids. V was trimmed by 8 bases and J by 1 base, leaving 14 bases between them. This chain's CDR3 is CASSWGGENTGELFF. Here the CDR3 DNA reads TGTGCCAGCTCCTGGGGCGGTGAGAACACCGGGGAGCTGTTTTTT.

This clonotype has more than one count but fewer than ten. The chain has TRBV5-1 and TRBJ2-2, with 8 bases matching TRBD1. The CDR3 is 19 residues long. Germline V gives CDR1 SGHRS, CDR2 YFSETQ. The V gene end was trimmed by 2 bases and the J gene end by 4 bases; junction bases not matched to a gene: 16. The CDR3 sequence: CASSFSRQGAPRGTGELFF. In DNA form, the CDR3 reads TGCGCCAGCAGCTTTTCACGGCAGGGGGCCCCGCGGGGCACCGGGGAGCTGTTTTTT.